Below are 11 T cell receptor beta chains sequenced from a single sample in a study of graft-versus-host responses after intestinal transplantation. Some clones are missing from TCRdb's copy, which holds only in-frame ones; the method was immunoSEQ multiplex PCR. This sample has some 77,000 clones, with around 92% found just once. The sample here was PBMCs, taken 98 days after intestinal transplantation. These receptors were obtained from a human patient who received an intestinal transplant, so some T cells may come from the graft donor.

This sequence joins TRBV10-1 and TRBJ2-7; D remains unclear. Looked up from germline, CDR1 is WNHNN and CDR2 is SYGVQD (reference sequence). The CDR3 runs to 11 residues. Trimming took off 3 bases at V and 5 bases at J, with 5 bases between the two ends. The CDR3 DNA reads TGCGCCAGCAGTGAAGGGAACGAGCAGTACTTC. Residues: CASSEGNEQYF.

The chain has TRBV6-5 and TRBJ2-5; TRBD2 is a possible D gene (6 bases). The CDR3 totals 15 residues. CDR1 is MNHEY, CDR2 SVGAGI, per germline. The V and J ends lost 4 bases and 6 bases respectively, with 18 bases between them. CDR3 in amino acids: CASSFTSSSAQTQYF. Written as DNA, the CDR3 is TGTGCCAGCAGTTTTACTAGCTCATCCGCCCAGACCCAGTACTTC.

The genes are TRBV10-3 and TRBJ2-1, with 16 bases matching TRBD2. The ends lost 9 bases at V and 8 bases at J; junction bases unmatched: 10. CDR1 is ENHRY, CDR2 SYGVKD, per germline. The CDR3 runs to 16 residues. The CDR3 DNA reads TGTGCCATTGGGACTAGCGGGGGGGCCGGTGGAGATGAGCAGTTCTTC. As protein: CAIGTSGGAGGDEQFF.

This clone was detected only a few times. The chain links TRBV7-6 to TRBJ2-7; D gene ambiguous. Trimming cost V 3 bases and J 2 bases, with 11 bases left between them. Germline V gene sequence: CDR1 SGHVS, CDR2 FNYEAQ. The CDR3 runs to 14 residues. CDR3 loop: CASSFVGSPYEQYF. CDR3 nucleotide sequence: TGTGCCAGCAGCTTCGTTGGCAGCCCCTACGAGCAGTACTTC.

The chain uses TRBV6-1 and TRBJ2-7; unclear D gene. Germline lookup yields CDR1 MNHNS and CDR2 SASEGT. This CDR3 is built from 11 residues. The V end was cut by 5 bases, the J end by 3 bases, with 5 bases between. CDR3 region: CASSLDYEQYF. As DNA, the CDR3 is TGTGCCAGCAGTCTGGACTACGAGCAGTACTTC.

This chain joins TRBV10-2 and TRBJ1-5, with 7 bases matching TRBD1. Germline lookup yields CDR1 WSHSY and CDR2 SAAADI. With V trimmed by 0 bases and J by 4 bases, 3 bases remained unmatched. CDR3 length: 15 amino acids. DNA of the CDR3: TGCGCCAGCAGTGAGTCGGGACAGCAAAATCAGCCCCAGCATTTT. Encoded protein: CASSESGQQNQPQHF.

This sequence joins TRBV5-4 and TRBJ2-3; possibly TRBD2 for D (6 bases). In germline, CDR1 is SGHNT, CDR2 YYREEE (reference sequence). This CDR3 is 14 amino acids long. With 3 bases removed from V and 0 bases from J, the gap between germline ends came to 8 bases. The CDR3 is CASSSGTSTDTQYF. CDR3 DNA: TGTGCCAGCAGCTCCGGGACTAGCACAGATACGCAGTATTTT.

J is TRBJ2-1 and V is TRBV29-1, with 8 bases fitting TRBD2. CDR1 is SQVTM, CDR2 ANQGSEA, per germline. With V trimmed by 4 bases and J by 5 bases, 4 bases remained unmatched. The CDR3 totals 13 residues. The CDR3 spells CSVAAGVHNEQFF. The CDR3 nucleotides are TGCAGCGTTGCAGCGGGGGTGCACAATGAGCAGTTCTTC.

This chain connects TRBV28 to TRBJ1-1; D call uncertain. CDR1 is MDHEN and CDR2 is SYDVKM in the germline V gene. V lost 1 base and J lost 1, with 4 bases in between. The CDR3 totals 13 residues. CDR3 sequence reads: CASSLSWNTEAFF. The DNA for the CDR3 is TGTGCCAGCAGTTTATCATGGAACACTGAAGCTTTCTTT.

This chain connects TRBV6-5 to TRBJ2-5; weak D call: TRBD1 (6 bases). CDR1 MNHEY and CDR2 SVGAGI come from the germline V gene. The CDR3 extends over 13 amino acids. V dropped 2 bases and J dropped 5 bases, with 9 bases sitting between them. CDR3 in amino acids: CASSYRTAETQYF. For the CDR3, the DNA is TGTGCCAGCAGTTACAGGACAGCCGAGACCCAGTACTTC.

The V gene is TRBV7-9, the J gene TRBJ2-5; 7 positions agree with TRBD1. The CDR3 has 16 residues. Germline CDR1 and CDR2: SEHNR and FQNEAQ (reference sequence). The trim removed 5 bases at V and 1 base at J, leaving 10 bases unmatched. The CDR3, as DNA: TGTGCCAGCAGCGGAGTCATCTGGGACAGCCAAGAGACCCAGTACTTC. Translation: CASSGVIWDSQETQYF.